The rows below give T cell receptor beta chains drawn from one sample of a study of STAT5B mutations in CD4+ large granular lymphocyte leukemia. TCRdb keeps only in-frame clones here, not all; method: immunoSEQ multiplex PCR. The sample holds about 36,000 clones, around three quarters seen once. Sequencing used CD4+ T cells from blood buffy coats. These receptors were obtained from a human donor in good health. Both conserved end residues are part of each CDR3. D genes are given only for firm matches. Not all rows give a size; the values are once, few, many and, for expanded clones, a class.

length: 14; size: .; D: .; J: TRBJ1-5; V: TRBV18; CDR3: CASSPDWGDQPQHF; DNA: TGTGCCAGCTCACCCGATTGGGGCGATCAGCCCCAGCATTTT
length: 16; size: once; D: .; J: TRBJ1-4; V: TRBV27; CDR3: CASSLGHFATNEKLFF; DNA: TGTGCCAGCAGTTTAGGACACTTTGCAACTAATGAAAAACTGTTTTTT
length: 12; size: .; D: .; J: TRBJ1-2; V: TRBV6-1; CDR3: CASRGGAYGYTF; DNA: TGTGCCAGCAGAGGGGGGGCCTATGGCTACACCTTC
length: 15; size: .; D: TRBD1; J: TRBJ1-5; V: TRBV19; CDR3: CASTRTGTAIQPQHF; DNA: TGTGCCAGTACCAGAACCGGGACAGCGATTCAGCCCCAGCATTTT
length: 19; size: once; D: TRBD2; J: TRBJ2-5; V: TRBV9; CDR3: CASSAGRSGGPTMQETQYF; DNA: TGTGCCAGCAGCGCCGGACGGAGCGGGGGGCCAACAATGCAAGAGACCCAGTACTTC
length: 12; size: .; D: .; J: TRBJ2-1; V: TRBV7-9; CDR3: CASSLRGNEQFF; DNA: TGTGCCAGCAGCCTCAGGGGAAATGAGCAGTTCTTC
length: 15; size: .; D: TRBD1; J: TRBJ1-6; V: TRBV5-4; CDR3: CASSPGTGANSPLHF; DNA: TGTGCCAGCAGCCCCGGGACAGGGGCTAATTCACCCCTCCACTTT
length: 13; size: once; D: .; J: TRBJ1-2; V: TRBV6-1; CDR3: CASSEVGNYGYTF; DNA: TGTGCCAGCAGTGAAGTTGGGAACTATGGCTACACCTTC
length: 14; size: .; D: .; J: TRBJ1-5; V: TRBV10-2; CDR3: CASSEGHTGQPQHF; DNA: TGCGCCAGCAGTGAGGGCCACACCGGACAGCCCCAGCATTTT
length: 17; size: .; D: .; J: TRBJ2-3; V: TRBV4-2; CDR3: CASSQDPKGGGVDTQYF; DNA: TGTGCCAGCAGCCAAGATCCAAAGGGGGGCGGAGTAGATACGCAGTATTTT
length: 13; size: .; D: .; J: TRBJ1-4; V: TRBV30; CDR3: CACARGSNEKLFF; DNA: TGTGCCTGCGCCCGAGGCAGTAATGAAAAACTGTTTTTT
length: 12; size: .; D: .; J: TRBJ1-1; V: TRBV2; CDR3: CASNQGGTEAFF; DNA: TGTGCCAGCAATCAGGGAGGCACTGAAGCTTTCTTT
length: 13; size: .; D: .; J: TRBJ1-1; V: TRBV9; CDR3: CASGGGVNTEAFF; DNA: TGTGCCAGCGGCGGGGGGGTGAACACTGAAGCTTTCTTT
length: 16; size: .; D: .; J: TRBJ2-3; V: TRBV4-1; CDR3: CASSQDRGAGTDTQYF; DNA: TGCGCCAGCAGCCAAGATAGGGGGGCGGGCACAGATACGCAGTATTTT
length: 16; size: .; D: .; J: TRBJ1-1; V: TRBV5-6; CDR3: CASSLGFTGLDTEAFF; DNA: TGTGCCAGCAGCTTGGGCTTTACAGGGTTGGACACTGAAGCTTTCTTT
length: 16; size: .; D: TRBD2; J: TRBJ2-4; V: TRBV7-9; CDR3: CASGWGTSGDKNIQYF; DNA: TGTGCCAGCGGCTGGGGGACTAGCGGGGACAAAAACATTCAGTACTTC
length: 15; size: .; D: TRBD1; J: TRBJ1-1; V: TRBV27; CDR3: CASNPPGQGRTEAFF; DNA: TGTGCCAGCAACCCCCCGGGACAGGGCCGAACTGAAGCTTTCTTT